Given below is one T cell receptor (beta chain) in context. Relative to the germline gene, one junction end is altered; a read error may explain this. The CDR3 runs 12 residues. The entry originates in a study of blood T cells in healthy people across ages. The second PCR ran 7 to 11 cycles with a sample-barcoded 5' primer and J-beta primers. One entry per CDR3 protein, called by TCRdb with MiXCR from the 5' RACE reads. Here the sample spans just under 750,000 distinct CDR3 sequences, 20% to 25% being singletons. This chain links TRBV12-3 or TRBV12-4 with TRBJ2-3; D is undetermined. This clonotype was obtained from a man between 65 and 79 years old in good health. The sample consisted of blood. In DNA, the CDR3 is TGTGCCAGCAGCGTCAGCGCAGATACGCAATATTTT. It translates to CASSVSADTQYF.